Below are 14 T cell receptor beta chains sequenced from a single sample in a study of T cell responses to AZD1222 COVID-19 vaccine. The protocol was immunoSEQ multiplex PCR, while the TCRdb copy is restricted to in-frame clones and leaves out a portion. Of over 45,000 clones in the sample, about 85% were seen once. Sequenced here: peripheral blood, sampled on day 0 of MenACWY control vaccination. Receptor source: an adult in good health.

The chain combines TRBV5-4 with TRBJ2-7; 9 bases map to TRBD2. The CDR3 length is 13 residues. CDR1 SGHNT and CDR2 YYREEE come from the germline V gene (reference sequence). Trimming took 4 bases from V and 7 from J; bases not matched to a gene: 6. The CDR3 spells CASSAGGAREQYF. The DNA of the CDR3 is TGTGCCAGCAGCGCGGGGGGGGCGCGGGAGCAGTACTTC.

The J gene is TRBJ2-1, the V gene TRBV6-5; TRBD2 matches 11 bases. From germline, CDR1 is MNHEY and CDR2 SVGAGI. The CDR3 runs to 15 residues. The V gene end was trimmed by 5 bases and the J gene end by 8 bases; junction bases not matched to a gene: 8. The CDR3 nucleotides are TGTGCCAGCAGTCTAGCGGGAGGCGGAGGGGATGAGCAGTTCTTC. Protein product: CASSLAGGGGDEQFF.

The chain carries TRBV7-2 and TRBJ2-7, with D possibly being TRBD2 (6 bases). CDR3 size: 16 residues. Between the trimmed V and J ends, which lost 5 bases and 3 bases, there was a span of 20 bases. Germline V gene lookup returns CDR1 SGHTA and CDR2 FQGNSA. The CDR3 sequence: CASSPSPGTESYEQYF. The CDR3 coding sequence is TGTGCCAGCAGCCCGTCCCCGGGGACTGAGAGCTACGAGCAGTACTTC.

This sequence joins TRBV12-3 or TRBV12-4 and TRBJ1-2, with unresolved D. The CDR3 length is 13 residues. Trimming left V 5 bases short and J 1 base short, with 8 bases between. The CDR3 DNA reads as TGTGCCAGCAGTAGACAACTTAACTATGGCTACACCTTC. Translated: CASSRQLNYGYTF.

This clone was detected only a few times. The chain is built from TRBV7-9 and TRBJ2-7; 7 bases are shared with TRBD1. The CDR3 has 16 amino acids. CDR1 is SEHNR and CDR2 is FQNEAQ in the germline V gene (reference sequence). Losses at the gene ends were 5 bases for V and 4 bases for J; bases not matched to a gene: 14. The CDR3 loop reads CASSAETGALLYEQYF. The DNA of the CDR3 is TGTGCCAGCAGCGCCGAAACAGGGGCCCTCCTTTACGAGCAGTACTTC.

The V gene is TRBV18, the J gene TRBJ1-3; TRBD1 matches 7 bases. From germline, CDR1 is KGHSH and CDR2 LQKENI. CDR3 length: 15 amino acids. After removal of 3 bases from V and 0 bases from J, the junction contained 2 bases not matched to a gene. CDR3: CASSPDRTSGNTIYF. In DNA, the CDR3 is TGTGCCAGCTCACCGGACAGGACCTCTGGAAACACCATATATTTT.

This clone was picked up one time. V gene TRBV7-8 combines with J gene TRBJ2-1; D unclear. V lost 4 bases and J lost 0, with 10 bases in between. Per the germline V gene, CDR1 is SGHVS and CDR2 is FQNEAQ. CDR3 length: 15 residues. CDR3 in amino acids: CASSSTYSSYNEQFF. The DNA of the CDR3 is TGTGCCAGCAGCTCTACTTATAGCTCCTACAATGAGCAGTTCTTC.

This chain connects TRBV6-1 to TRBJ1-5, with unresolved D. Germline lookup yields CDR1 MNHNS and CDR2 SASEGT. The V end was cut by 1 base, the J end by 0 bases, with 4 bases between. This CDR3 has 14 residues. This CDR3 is CASSEVYSNQPQHF. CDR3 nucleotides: TGTGCCAGCAGTGAAGTGTATAGCAATCAGCCCCAGCATTTT.

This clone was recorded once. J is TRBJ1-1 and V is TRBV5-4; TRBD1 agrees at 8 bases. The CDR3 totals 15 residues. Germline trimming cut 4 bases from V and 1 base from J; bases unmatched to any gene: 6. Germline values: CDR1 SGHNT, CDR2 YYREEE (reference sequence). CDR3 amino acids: CASSPHGTGNTEAFF. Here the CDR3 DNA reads TGTGCCAGCAGCCCGCACGGGACAGGGAACACTGAAGCTTTCTTT.

In nucleotides, the CDR3 is TGTGCCAGTAGTATAGATCACAGGGTTGGTGAGCAGTTCTTC. Translation gives CASSIDHRVGEQFF. The genes are TRBV19 and TRBJ2-1, with a weak D call TRBD1 (6 bases). In germline, CDR1 is LNHDA, CDR2 SQIVND (reference sequence). Trimming stripped 0 bases from V and 9 bases from J, with 12 bases between. The CDR3 runs to 14 residues.

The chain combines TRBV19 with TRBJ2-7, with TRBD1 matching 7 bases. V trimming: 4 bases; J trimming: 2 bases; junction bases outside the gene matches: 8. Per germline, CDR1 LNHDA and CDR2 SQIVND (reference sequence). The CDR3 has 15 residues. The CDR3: CASSTQYRGTYEQYF. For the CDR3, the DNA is TGTGCCAGTAGTACCCAATACAGGGGAACCTACGAGCAGTACTTC.

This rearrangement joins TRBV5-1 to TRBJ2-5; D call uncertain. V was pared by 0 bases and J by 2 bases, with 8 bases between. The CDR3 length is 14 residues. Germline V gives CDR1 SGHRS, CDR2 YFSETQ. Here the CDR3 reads CASSLEWSQETQYF. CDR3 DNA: TGCGCCAGCAGCTTGGAGTGGTCTCAAGAGACCCAGTACTTC.

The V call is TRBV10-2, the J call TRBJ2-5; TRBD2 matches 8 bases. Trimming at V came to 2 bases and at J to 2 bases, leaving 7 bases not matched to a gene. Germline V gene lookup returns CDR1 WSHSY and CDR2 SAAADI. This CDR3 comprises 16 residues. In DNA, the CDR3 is TGCGCCAGCAGTGAGGACCGCGGGAGGCTTCAAGAGACCCAGTACTTC. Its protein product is CASSEDRGRLQETQYF.

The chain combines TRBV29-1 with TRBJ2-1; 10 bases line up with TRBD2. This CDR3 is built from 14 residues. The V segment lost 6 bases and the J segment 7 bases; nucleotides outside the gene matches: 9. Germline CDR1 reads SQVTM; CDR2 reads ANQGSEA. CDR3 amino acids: CSVSSGSFGNEQFF. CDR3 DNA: TGCAGCGTGTCTAGCGGGAGTTTCGGAAATGAGCAGTTCTTC.